The 21 T cell receptor beta chains below all came from one sample that was sequenced in a study of blood T cells in healthy people across ages (dated by TCRdb to between 2014 and 2017). Library preparation was by 5' RACE. The instrument given in TCRdb is Illumina HiSeq 2500. A second PCR of roughly 7 to 12 cycles was performed with a sample-barcoded 5' primer and a J-beta primer mix. TCRdb's own reprocessing of the public reads used fastp at Q25 and MiXCR and kept productive beta chains. Here each entry gathers all rows of one CDR3 protein and keeps the most common genes and DNA. Within this sample are some 710,000 distinct CDR3 sequences, with 20% to 25% of them counted one time only. The ten biggest clones cover less than 25% of the sample. Sequencing used blood. These receptors originate from a man aged 65 to 79 in good health.

This clonotype was seen a handful of times. The rearrangement links TRBV4-2 to TRBJ2-7, with D perhaps assigned TRBD1 or TRBD2 (5 bases each). V lost 5 bases, J lost 3 bases, and 17 bases lay in between. This CDR3 has 15 residues. Germline V gene lookup returns CDR1 LGHNA and CDR2 YNFKEQ. For the CDR3, the DNA is TGTGCCAGCAGCTCCGCCGGGACGGACGGCTACGAGCAGTACTTC. Protein sequence: CASSSAGTDGYEQYF.

This clonotype was counted a few times. CDR3 amino acids: CASSLSDRDQETQYF. For the CDR3, the DNA is TGTGCCAGCAGTCTATCGGACAGGGACCAAGAGACCCAGTACTTC. The chain combines TRBV12-3 or TRBV12-4 with TRBJ2-5, with 8 bases fitting TRBD1. CDR3 length: 15 amino acids. The ends lost 5 bases at V and 0 bases at J; junction bases unmatched: 5.

Only a few counts were recorded for this clonotype. The V and J genes are TRBV20-1 and TRBJ1-5, with D perhaps TRBD1 (6 bases). V lost 6 bases and J 2 bases, leaving 14 bases between the germline ends. The V gene's germline CDR1 is DFQATT and CDR2 SNEGSKA (reference sequence). This CDR3 has 14 amino acids. The chain's CDR3 is CSAGGAGGNQPQHF. DNA for the CDR3: TGCAGTGCGGGTGGGGCAGGGGGCAATCAGCCCCAGCATTTT.

This chain uses TRBV5-1 with TRBJ1-4, with 9 positions matching TRBD1. Germline CDR1 and CDR2: SGHRS and YFSETQ. CDR3 length: 13 amino acids. V lost 7 bases to trimming and J lost 6 bases; unmatched junction nucleotides: 4. In DNA, the CDR3 is TGCGCCAGCCGGGACAGGGCGCATGAAAAACTGTTTTTT. This sequence encodes CASRDRAHEKLFF.

This clonotype was counted a few times. The chain couples TRBV20-1 to TRBJ1-5; 9 nucleotides align to TRBD1. CDR1 and CDR2 (germline): DFQATT, SNEGSKA (reference sequence). With 3 bases clipped from V and 4 bases from J, the junction kept 7 bases outside the gene matches. This CDR3 contains 15 residues. The CDR3 reads CSASTGGVVNQPQHF. The CDR3 region has the DNA TGCAGTGCTAGTACAGGGGGCGTCGTGAATCAGCCCCAGCATTTT.

This clonotype has a handful of counts. This sequence joins TRBV12-3 or TRBV12-4 and TRBJ2-5, with D unclear. The V gene lost 8 bases and the J gene lost 1 base, with 5 bases spanning the gap. This CDR3 region has 11 residues. DNA of the CDR3: TGTGCCAGCTGTCGCCAAGAGACCCAGTACTTC. Amino acids: CASCRQETQYF.

The rearrangement joins TRBV7-9 to TRBJ2-5; D is ambiguous. This CDR3 has 14 amino acids. The V and J ends lost 5 bases and 0 bases respectively, with 10 bases between them. CDR1 is SEHNR and CDR2 is FQNEAQ in the germline V gene (reference sequence). The CDR3 region has the DNA TGTGCCAGCAGCCCCCTACAGTACCAAGAGACCCAGTACTTC. Its translation: CASSPLQYQETQYF.

The J gene is TRBJ1-4, the V gene TRBV19; 9 nucleotides align to TRBD1. Germline values: CDR1 LNHDA, CDR2 SQIVND (reference sequence). The CDR3 covers 13 residues. V shed 9 bases and J 6 bases; nucleotides not matched to a gene: 5. The CDR3 bases are TGTGCCAGCCAGGACAGGGGATATGAAAAACTGTTTTTT. The encoded protein is CASQDRGYEKLFF.

This clonotype was picked up many times. CDR3 in amino acids: CASSVGRAQETQYF. The CDR3 DNA follows: TGTGCCAGCAGCGTTGGCAGGGCACAAGAGACCCAGTACTTC. The chain joins TRBV9 to TRBJ2-5; D might be TRBD1 (5 bases). This CDR3 comprises 14 residues. The V end lost 2 bases, the J end lost 2 bases, and 10 bases lay between the germline ends. Germline V gene lookup returns CDR1 SGDLS and CDR2 YYNGEE.

This clonotype was counted a few times. The chain recombines TRBV9 with TRBJ2-3; 7 bases fit TRBD1. Trimming at V came to 1 base and at J to 0 bases, leaving 2 bases not matched to a gene. CDR1 and CDR2 from the germline V gene are SGDLS and YYNGEE. The CDR3 extends over 15 amino acids. In DNA, the CDR3 is TGTGCCAGCAGCGTAAGACAGGGTAGCACAGATACGCAGTATTTT. As protein: CASSVRQGSTDTQYF. The full variable domain, with the rest looked up from reference TRBV9 and TRBJ2-3, is DSGVTQTPKHLITATGQRVTLRCSPRSGDLSVYWYQQSLDQGLQFLIQYYNGEERAKGNILERFSAQQFPDLHSELNLSSLELGDSALYFCASSVRQGSTDTQYFGPGTRLTVL.

This clonotype has more than one count but fewer than ten. This rearrangement joins TRBV5-1 to TRBJ2-5, with D possibly matching TRBD2 (6 bases). The CDR3 spans 15 residues. Trimming stripped 7 bases from V and 6 bases from J, with 22 bases between. Germline V gene data show CDR1 as SGHRS and CDR2 as YFSETQ. This CDR3 reads CASSPVRDSGKTQYF. The CDR3 nucleotides are TGCGCCAGCTCCCCCGTAAGGGACTCCGGAAAGACCCAGTACTTC.

V and J are TRBV2 and TRBJ1-5; 7 bases match TRBD1. The V and J ends lost 7 bases and 2 bases, in that order; junction bases with no gene match: 5. The germline V gene encodes CDR1 SNHLY and CDR2 FYNNEI. The CDR3 covers 14 residues. CDR3 sequence reads: CASNQGQGNQPQHF. In DNA, the CDR3 is TGTGCCAGCAACCAAGGACAGGGCAATCAGCCCCAGCATTTT.

This clonotype was picked up a small number of times. This chain uses TRBV7-9 with TRBJ1-2; 9 nucleotides agree with TRBD1. CDR1 is SEHNR, CDR2 FQNEAQ, per germline (reference sequence). The CDR3 extends over 13 amino acids. The V and J ends lost 5 bases and 6 bases, in that order; junction bases with no gene match: 4. In nucleotides, the CDR3 is TGTGCCAGCAGCCCAACAGGGGGCCATGGCTACACCTTC. It encodes CASSPTGGHGYTF.

The chain is built from TRBV5-1 and TRBJ2-2; weak D call: TRBD1 (5 bases). This CDR3 spans 16 amino acids. CDR1 SGHRS and CDR2 YFSETQ come from the germline V gene. Deletions cut 1 base from V and 4 bases from J, with 14 bases between. The CDR3 sequence is CASSLIAGLGTGELFF. The CDR3 DNA reads as TGCGCCAGCAGCTTGATCGCAGGGTTGGGCACCGGGGAGCTGTTTTTT.

This clonotype occurred many times. The rearrangement links TRBV7-9 to TRBJ2-1, with TRBD2 matching over 10 bases. The germline V gene has CDR1 SEHNR and CDR2 FQNEAQ (reference sequence). The CDR3 contains 16 residues. The V segment lost 5 bases and the J segment 2 bases; nucleotides outside the gene matches: 6. The CDR3 sequence: CASSLKREGTYNEQFF. CDR3 DNA sequence: TGTGCCAGCAGCCTTAAGCGGGAGGGCACCTACAATGAGCAGTTCTTC. Drawing the rest from reference TRBV7-9 and TRBJ2-1, the complete variable domain is DTGVSQNPRHKITKRGQNVTFRCDPISEHNRLYWYRQTLGQGPEFLTYFQNEAQLEKSRLLSDRFSAERPKGSFSTLEIQRTEQGDSAMYLCASSLKREGTYNEQFFGPGTRLTVL.

This clonotype was detected a few times. The chain recombines TRBV6-6 with TRBJ2-5; no reliable D call. Matching the DNA end better, TRBJ2-7 makes the J call doubtful. Germline V lookup: CDR1 MNHNY, CDR2 SVGAGI (reference sequence). There are 14 residues in the CDR3. The CDR3 nucleotides are TGTGCCAGCAGTTACGGTTCAGGCTCCTACGAGCAGTACTTC. Amino acids: CASSYGSGSYEQYF.

V gene TRBV7-3 combines with J gene TRBJ2-2; 8 bases are a match to TRBD1. This CDR3 contains 16 residues. Losses at the gene ends were 2 bases for V and 4 bases for J; bases not matched to a gene: 6. Germline assignment: CDR1 SGHTA and CDR2 FQGTGA. Written as DNA, the CDR3 is TGTGCCAGCAGCTTAGACGGGACAGGAGGCACCGGGGAGCTGTTTTTT. Protein product: CASSLDGTGGTGELFF.

CDR3 loop: CATSSGTLQETQYF. The CDR3 DNA reads as TGTGCCACTTCCTCTGGGACACTCCAAGAGACCCAGTACTTC. The chain couples TRBV10-3 to TRBJ2-5, with a tentative D call TRBD1 (6 bases). The germline V gene encodes CDR1 ENHRY and CDR2 SYGVKD. The V gene lost 10 bases and the J gene lost 1 base, with 16 bases spanning the gap. This CDR3 has 14 amino acids.

The rearrangement uses TRBV5-1 and TRBJ2-1; no clear D. The end of the DNA fits TRBJ2-7 better, so the J call may be wrong. The V gene's germline CDR1 is SGHRS and CDR2 YFSETQ. There are 13 residues in the CDR3. Here the CDR3 reads CARPRTVSYEQYF. The CDR3 bases are TGCGCCAGACCCCGGACGGTATCCTACGAGCAGTACTTC.

This clonotype showed up just a few times. The chain has TRBV20-1 and TRBJ2-4, with 10 nucleotides matching TRBD2. V lost 6 bases to trimming and J lost 9 bases; unmatched junction nucleotides: 8. The germline V gene encodes CDR1 DFQATT and CDR2 SNEGSKA (reference sequence). The CDR3 has 13 residues. In DNA, the CDR3 is TGCAGTGCGGTGGTAGCGGGGGGTAGCATTCAGTACTTC. Its translation is CSAVVAGGSIQYF.

The chain joins TRBV12-3 or TRBV12-4 to TRBJ2-4; unclear D gene. The CDR3 totals 14 residues. V was clipped by 6 bases and J by 2 bases, with 11 bases between them. The CDR3 DNA follows: TGTGCCAGCAGGGCCCAGGCGTCCAAAAACATTCAGTACTTC. It is translated as CASRAQASKNIQYF.